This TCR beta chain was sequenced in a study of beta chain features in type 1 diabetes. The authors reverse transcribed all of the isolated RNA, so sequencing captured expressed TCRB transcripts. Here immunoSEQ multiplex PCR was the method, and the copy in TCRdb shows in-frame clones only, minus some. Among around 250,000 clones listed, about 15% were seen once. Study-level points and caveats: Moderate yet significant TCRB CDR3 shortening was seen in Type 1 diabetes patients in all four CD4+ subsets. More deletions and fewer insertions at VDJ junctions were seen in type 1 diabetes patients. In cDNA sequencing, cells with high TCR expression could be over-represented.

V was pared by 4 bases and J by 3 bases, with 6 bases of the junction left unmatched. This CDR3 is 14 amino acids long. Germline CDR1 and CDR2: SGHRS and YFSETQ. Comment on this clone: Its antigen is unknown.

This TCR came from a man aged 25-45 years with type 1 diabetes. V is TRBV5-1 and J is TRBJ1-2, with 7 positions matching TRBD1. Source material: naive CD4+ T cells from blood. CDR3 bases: TGCGCCAGCAGCCAAGGGACAGTCGACTATGGCTACACCTTC. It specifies CASSQGTVDYGYTF.